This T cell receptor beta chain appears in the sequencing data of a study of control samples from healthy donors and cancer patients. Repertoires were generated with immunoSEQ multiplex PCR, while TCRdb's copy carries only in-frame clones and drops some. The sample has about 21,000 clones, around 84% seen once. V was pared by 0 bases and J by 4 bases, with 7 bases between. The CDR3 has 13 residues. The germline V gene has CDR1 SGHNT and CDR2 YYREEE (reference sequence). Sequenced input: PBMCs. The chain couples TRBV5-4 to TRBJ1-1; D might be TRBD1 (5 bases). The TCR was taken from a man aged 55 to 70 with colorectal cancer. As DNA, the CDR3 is TGTGCCAGCAGCTTGGTAGGGACCACTGAAGCTTTCTTT. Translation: CASSLVGTTEAFF. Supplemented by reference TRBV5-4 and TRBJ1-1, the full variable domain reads ETGVTQSPTHLIKTRGQQVTLRCSSQSGHNTVSWYQQALGQGPQFIFQYYREEENGRGNFPPRFSGLQFPNYSSELNVNALELDDSALYLCASSLVGTTEAFFGQGTRLTVV.